This T cell receptor (beta chain) stems from a study of shared clonotypes between healthy human individuals. Study details: The cohort had a couple of women and a few men, ages 18 to 49. Each donor's CD8 memory used one plate, CD8 naive two, each CD4 subset three.

Method: immunoSEQ multiplex PCR; TCRdb's copy keeps in-frame clones and lacks some. The table includes some 2,100,000 clones, roughly 91% detected once. In the case of this clone: The target antigen is unknown.

From germline, CDR1 is LNHDA and CDR2 SQIVND (reference sequence). The V end lost 7 bases, the J end lost 4 bases, and 20 bases lay between the germline ends. The CDR3 is 16 amino acids. Positively selected for CCR7, the CD45RO-negative cells used as naive CD8 cells excluded terminally differentiated effector memory CD45RA+ cells. Only Caucasian adults living in Nashville, Tennessee served as donors. The study's findings and limits: Estimated richness was generally greater in naive than memory subsets.

The material sequenced was naive CD8+ T cells from PBMCs. This chain joins TRBV19 and TRBJ2-1; D is possibly TRBD2 (5 bases). This TCR was recovered from a man aged 18 to 30 in good health. Some clones in this sample may be carry-over from other donors' samples. The CDR3 protein is CASTSYRGPEYNEQFF. The CDR3 DNA is TGTGCCAGTACCTCCTACCGAGGGCCGGAGTACAATGAGCAGTTCTTC.